This TCR beta chain is from a study of cytomegalovirus exposure and HLA in healthy donors. This clone was detected a few times. This PCR relied on a set of 60 Vbeta primers and 13 Jbeta primers. The assay was immunoSEQ multiplex PCR, and TCRdb's table has in-frame clones only and misses some. The sample lists over 150,000 clones; roughly three quarters were seen once. The clonotype originates from a man younger than 45 in good health and CMV-seropositive. Sequencing was performed on PBMCs.

Here the CDR3 DNA reads TGTGCCAGCAGCTTCCTAGCGGGAACCTACAATGAGCAGTTCTTC. It codes for CASSFLAGTYNEQFF. V and J are TRBV7-9 and TRBJ2-1, with 9 bases that match TRBD2. V was clipped by 3 bases and J by 2 bases; unmatched bases: 2. Germline V gene lookup returns CDR1 SEHNR and CDR2 FQNEAQ (reference sequence). The CDR3 extends over 15 amino acids.